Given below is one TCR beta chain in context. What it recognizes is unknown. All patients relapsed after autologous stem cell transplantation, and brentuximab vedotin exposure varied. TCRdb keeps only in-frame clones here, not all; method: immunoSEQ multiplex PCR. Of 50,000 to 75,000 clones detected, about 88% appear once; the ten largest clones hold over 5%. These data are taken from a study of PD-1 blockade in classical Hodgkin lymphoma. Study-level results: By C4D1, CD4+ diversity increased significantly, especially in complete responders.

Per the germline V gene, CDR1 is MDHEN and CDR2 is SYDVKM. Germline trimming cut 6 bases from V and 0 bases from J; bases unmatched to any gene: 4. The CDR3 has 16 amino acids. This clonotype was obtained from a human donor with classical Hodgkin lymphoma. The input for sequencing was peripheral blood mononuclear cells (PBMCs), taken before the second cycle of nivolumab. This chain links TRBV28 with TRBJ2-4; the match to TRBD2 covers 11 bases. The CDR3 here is CASRLAGVEAKNIQYF. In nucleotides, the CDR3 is TGTGCCAGCAGACTAGCGGGGGTCGAAGCCAAAAACATTCAGTACTTC.